Each of the 7 T cell receptor beta chains below was sequenced from the same sample in a study of PD-1 blockade in mismatch repair-deficient tumors. TCRdb's copy holds only in-frame clones and misses some; the assay was immunoSEQ multiplex PCR. Here the sample spans tens of thousands of clones, roughly 80% being singletons. The source material was peripheral blood, sampled 12 weeks after starting pembrolizumab. These receptors originate from an adult with mismatch repair-deficient cancer.

This clone was observed a single time. The V and J genes are TRBV2 and TRBJ2-1; TRBD2 matches 7 bases. Losses at the gene ends were 8 bases for V and 8 bases for J; bases not matched to a gene: 12. Germline CDR1 reads SNHLY; CDR2 reads FYNNEI. The CDR3 runs 14 residues. CDR3 residues: CASDPGREDDEQFF. In DNA form, the CDR3 reads TGTGCCAGCGATCCGGGCCGGGAGGACGATGAGCAGTTCTTC.

The rearrangement uses TRBV7-6 and TRBJ1-6; 7 bases agree with TRBD1. The CDR3 runs to 14 residues. J was trimmed by 8 bases and V by 4 bases; bases with no gene match: 5. The germline V gene encodes CDR1 SGHVS and CDR2 FNYEAQ. CDR3 loop: CASSSGTVDSPLHF. The CDR3 DNA follows: TGTGCCAGCAGCTCAGGGACAGTTGATTCACCCCTCCACTTT. Variable domain in full (rest from reference TRBV7-6 and TRBJ1-6): GAGVSQSPRYKVTKRGQDVALRCDPISGHVSLYWYRQALGQGPEFLTYFNYEAQQDKSGLPNDRFSAERPEGSISTLTIQRTEQRDSAMYRCASSSGTVDSPLHFGNGTRLTVT.

A few counts support this clone. This chain uses TRBV11-2 with TRBJ1-1; no reliable D call. Per germline, CDR1 SGHAT and CDR2 FQNNGV. V dropped 3 bases and J dropped 5 bases, with 16 bases sitting between them. The CDR3 contains 15 residues. CDR3 sequence reads: CASSFYTDGKTEAFF. CDR3 DNA: TGTGCCAGCAGCTTTTATACAGATGGTAAGACTGAAGCTTTCTTT.

J is TRBJ2-2 and V is TRBV4-2; 10 nucleotides agree with TRBD2. The CDR3 sequence is 17 residues long. Germline lookup yields CDR1 LGHNA and CDR2 YNFKEQ. V lost 0 bases to trimming and J lost 1 base; unmatched junction nucleotides: 2. The CDR3 region is CASSQELAGGNTGELFF. The CDR3 DNA follows: TGTGCCAGCAGCCAAGAGTTAGCGGGAGGGAACACCGGGGAGCTGTTTTTT.

The chain carries TRBV7-3 and TRBJ2-2; 7 bases are a match to TRBD1. V gave up 5 bases and J gave up 7 bases; unmatched junction bases: 1. In germline, CDR1 is SGHTA, CDR2 FQGTGA. The CDR3 runs 12 residues. The CDR3 DNA reads as TGTGCCAGCAGCACAGGGGTCGGGGAGCTGTTTTTT. This gives the protein CASSTGVGELFF.

The chain has TRBV4-1 and TRBJ2-1; 8 bases are a match to TRBD1. V lost 0 bases to trimming and J lost 0 bases; unmatched junction nucleotides: 4. The germline V gene encodes CDR1 MGHRA and CDR2 YSYEKL. The CDR3 loop spans 17 amino acids. The CDR3 bases are TGCGCCAGCAGCCAAGATGGCGGGACAGGCTCCTACAATGAGCAGTTCTTC. It yields the protein CASSQDGGTGSYNEQFF.

The J gene is TRBJ2-5, the V gene TRBV15; the D gene is possibly TRBD1 (6 bases). There are 15 residues in the CDR3. The V end lost 2 bases, the J end lost 1 base, and 11 bases lay between the germline ends. Germline CDR1 is LNHNV and CDR2 is YYDKDF (reference sequence). CDR3 sequence: CATSRQGRSQETQYF. CDR3 bases: TGTGCCACCAGCAGACAGGGGCGAAGCCAAGAGACCCAGTACTTC.